Here is one T cell receptor (beta chain) with its context. This clone was counted a few times. Its antigen is still unknown. Per-base qualities were not stored, and no clone one base away is much larger. In total, 600 or so healthy bone marrow donors made up the cohort. At the time of sampling, every cohort member was nominally healthy, though immune exposures that went unrecorded were likely present. The donor was CMV seronegative and belonged to the group of 352 seronegative cohort members. Each donor provided a peripheral blood sample, and peripheral blood mononuclear cells were used for TCR beta sequencing. Genomic DNA was extracted from the blood cell samples with the Qiagen DNeasy Blood Extraction Kit. V was cut back by 3 bases and J by 4 bases, leaving a gap of 12 bases between them. The CDR3 has 15 amino acids, counting the end cysteine and phenylalanine. Only the CDR3 region is kept as DNA, spanning 45 bases read in frame from base 1. Looking up the germline V gene yields CDR1 MGHRA and CDR2 YSYEKL.

Receptor amplification or capture employed the immunoSEQ multiplex PCR assay. For the multiplex PCR, a mixture combining 60 forward primers for TCR Vbeta segments and 13 reverse primers for TCR Jbeta segments was used. The CDR3 region of rearranged TCR beta genes was amplified from genomic DNA with a multiplex PCR assay. The amplified TCR beta libraries were sequenced on the Illumina HiSeq System as 87-base-pair reads. In the authors' own workflow: A later analysis counted tens of millions of unique TCR beta chains across the 700 or so repertoires, and roughly 9.9 million of these chains were shared by at least two donors. Raw reads were error-corrected and collapsed into unique sequences with a nearest-neighbor algorithm that merged closely related sequences to remove PCR and sequencing errors. To assign V, D and J gene segments, CDR3 sequences were aligned to IMGT reference sequences. For a sequence to be retained, a match of at least six nucleotides to both a V gene segment and a J gene segment was required. Rearrangements were classified as productive when the CDR3 lacked stop codons and remained in frame with V and J, and all other rearrangements were classified as non-productive. CDR3 was defined by IMGT convention, running from the second conserved V-encoded cysteine to the conserved J-encoded phenylalanine. The earlier analysis of 587 of the donors excluded any sequence lacking an unambiguous match to a single V gene segment. In an earlier analysis of approximately 560 of the donors, a V segment was called functional when productive rearrangements were above 56.7%, and segregating when the standard deviation between donors exceeded 5%. To diagnose cytomegalovirus status from the catalog of TCR beta chain sequences, a statistical classification framework was built. A later analysis assigned V and J genes by comparing TCR nucleotide sequences with IMGT/GENE-DB human TR gene sequences. The TCRdist pipeline was used in a later analysis to assign CDR3 sequences and most-parsimonious VDJ recombination scenarios. In a later analysis, each TCR beta chain was defined by its CDR3 amino acid sequence together with its V-gene family, and reads without a unique V-gene family were excluded. To address suspected cross-contamination and a sequencing artifact, a later analysis removed around 590 highly shared, low-generation-probability nucleotide sequences. For each public chain, a later analysis derived a clonal expansion index from normalized ranks of inferred template counts within each repertoire. Generation probabilities in a later analysis came from a VDJ recombination model fitted to out-of-frame rearrangements, and those results were checked against IGoR. A later analysis scored TCR-TCR, TCR-HLA and TCR-CMV co-occurrence with hypergeometric tests, applying a repertoire-size bias correction to TCR pairs. False discovery rates were estimated in a later analysis by permuting HLA or CMV assignments 20 times. In a later analysis, co-occurring TCRs were grouped using DBSCAN, with TCRdist sequence similarity added in when clustering inside HLA-allele-positive subsets. Co-occurrence clustering excluded repertoires with fewer than 30,000 or more than 120,000 public chains, plus five with anomalous nucleotide sharing. The clones in this table, taken by TCRdb from immuneACCESS, are in-frame only. Not every clone is retained; where verified, under half of the shortfall comes from an unresolved V gene, and the cause of the rest is unknown. That table gives V, J and clone size, and the DNA gave D and trimming. Present in this sample are 90,000 to 120,000 clones, about 72% of which were seen just once. Approximately 2.2% of the sample lies in the top ten.

These data belong to a study of cytomegalovirus exposure and HLA in healthy donors (dated by TCRdb to the late 2010s). The study in broad terms: In an earlier analysis of several hundred of the donors, roughly 300 Gb of sequence data and 117 million unique TCR beta sequences from about 180 million T cells were reported. The later analysis used no new phenotypic data to find candidate immune exposures, relying instead on TCR beta sequences and their occurrence across donors. To study patterns of TCR occurrence, a later analysis re-analyzed previously published TCR beta repertoires from 550 to 800 donors and added high-resolution HLA genotyping. Of the 300 to 500 genotyped donors, less than 90% were placed in the genetic ancestry cluster associated with self-reported Caucasian donors. High-throughput TCR immunosequencing, statistical association of individual TCRs with disease status, and machine learning were combined to predict cytomegalovirus infection status. The study aimed to test whether signatures of past pathogen exposure could be identified by cataloging public T cell receptors. A later genetic analysis took genome-wide SNP genotypes for about 55% of the roughly 700 donors and used that subset as a discovery cohort. Donor age, sex, ethnicity and CMV serostatus were compiled alongside the repertoire data. Across some 400 genotyped donors of the cohort, an average of about 220,000 unique TCR beta nucleotide sequences per donor were sequenced, and roughly 18% of those sequences were non-productive. Besides the first cohort of hundreds of subjects, a separate validation cohort made up of over 95 different subjects was used. Approximately 300 gigabases of sequencing data and 70 million to 95 million unique TCR sequences made up an early release that covered over 550 HLA-typed donors. Typing coverage varied by locus: about 620-640 donors for A, B, C, DRB1 and DQB1; more than 500 for DQA1; over 600 for DPA1; roughly 450 for DPB1. Several DR-DQ haplotypes were handled as single units for association and clustering because linkage in the cohort was strong. The T cell repertoires of 670 or so subjects were profiled by immunosequencing and related to cytomegalovirus serostatus. All discovery cohort repertoires had been generated on a single sequencing platform. Both class I and class II loci were covered by HLA typing, at four-digit resolution. In an earlier analysis of 587 of the donors, high-throughput TCR beta sequencing was used to judge whether each TCR beta V gene segment behaved as functional or pseudogenic. The investigation overall reported the following: HLA typing was unavailable for some donors at each locus, so association tests used only the typed subset. A later analysis found that most CMV-associated TCR beta chains appeared HLA-restricted, with HLA associations seemingly driven largely by CMV exposure. Because counts were too low, some 17 rarely observed V segments, including chromosome 9 orphons, were excluded from the earlier analysis of 587 of the donors. According to a later genetic analysis, donors in an Asian-associated ancestry cluster had fewer N-insertions in productive TCRs than the roughly 700-donor mean. Roughly uniform sequencing depth across donors was assumed in presence/absence analyses, although this assumption may not hold. At a false discovery rate of 0.05, a later analysis linked 16,951 TCR beta sequences to specific HLA alleles. In vitro tests confirmed that a few of the cytomegalovirus-associated TCR beta chains recognize cytomegalovirus antigens. Strong co-occurrence of HLA alleles, especially DR and DQ, made assigning TCR associations to individual alleles difficult. Immune exposure information for the cohort was limited to CMV serostatus. In both the original and validation cohorts, the classifier was reported to diagnose cytomegalovirus status with high specificity and sensitivity. Because the 87-base-pair reads could not distinguish some IMGT-functional V segments, including TRBV6-2 and TRBV6-3, those segments were excluded. The study gave a list of under 200 TCR beta chains associated with cytomegalovirus. V-gene and J-gene trimming of TCR beta chains was associated with a missense DCLRE1C variant in a later genetic analysis, and the association was replicated in an independent cohort. Linkage disequilibrium might explain the correlated functional status among segregating V segments, but an unknown experimental factor could not be excluded. A later analysis found that HLA-associated TCR beta chains were more clonally expanded and had lower generation probabilities than equally common non-associated chains. Most TCR sequences were observed very rarely across donors, whereas some public TCRs were present in many individuals. The authors suggested that the approach could potentially be generalized to other disease states and immunological phenotypes. In a later analysis, the rate of TCR association differed among HLA loci, with DRB1 alleles having the most associated TCRs and HLA-C alleles having the fewest. A cluster of highly shared sequence variants was judged likely to be a technical artifact of the sequencing pipeline. The cohort was sequenced for TCR beta chains only, and without alpha or paired-chain data the features that could be detected were limited. A further reported finding was that TCR beta sequences accurately predicted the HLA-A and HLA-B alleles for most subjects in the first cohort. Broadly in line with IMGT annotations, most TCR beta V segments showed up in productive rearrangements about 90% or about 30% of the time in an earlier analysis of 587 of the donors. Several of the top co-occurrence clusters appeared to be linked to parvovirus B19, influenza, CMV and Epstein-Barr virus, according to a later analysis.

The sample consisted of PBMCs. The chain employs TRBV4-1 and TRBJ1-4, and perhaps TRBD1 as D gene, on 6 matching bases. The receptor's source is a man younger than 35 in good health and CMV-seronegative. CDR3 loop: CASSHLQGDNEKLFF. In nucleotide form, the sequence is TGCGCCAGCAGCCACCTACAGGGAGATAATGAAAAACTGTTTTTT.